Sequencing of this T cell receptor beta chain was carried out in a study of blood T cell repertoires in COVID-19. Turning to the study itself: Both acute and convalescent COVID-19 samples were obtained from the United States, Italy and Spain. Sample material is recorded as cDNA or gDNA derived from T cells, B-cell-depleted T cells, or PBMCs.

Authors' analysis steps: Estimation of nucleated cell counts was performed using reference gene primer amplification. Assay: immunoSEQ multiplex PCR; the TCRdb copy retains only in-frame clones and omits some. V and J calls plus clone size are reproduced from that table; the DNA served to infer D and trimming. The repertoire holds 390,000 or so clones, with roughly 90% as singletons. Per the germline V gene, CDR1 is MNHEY and CDR2 is SMNVEV (reference sequence). The V gene end was trimmed by 2 bases and the J gene end by 6 bases; junction bases not matched to a gene: 2. The CDR3 is 13 residues long. The rearrangement uses TRBV27 and TRBJ2-7; 9 bases align to TRBD1. The sample was peripheral blood. The clonotype was recovered from a man younger than 35 with active or convalescent COVID-19. The CDR3 DNA is TGTGCCAGCAGTTTAGCGACAGGGGGCGAGCAGTACTTC. Translated, it gives CASSLATGGEQYF.